Sequencing of this TCR beta chain was carried out in a study of cytomegalovirus exposure and HLA in healthy donors. Study information: Researchers previously reported finding 100 million or so unique TCR beta sequences from around 200 million T cells. Whole-study results and caveats: Some public TCRs appeared in many individuals, while most sequences were rare. Association of a missense DCLRE1C variant with TCR beta V- and J-gene trimming was reported in a later analysis.

Worth noting for this clone: What it binds is unknown.

This CDR3 region has 13 residues. V shed 0 bases, J shed 12 bases, and the junction held 5 bases outside the gene matches. The germline gives CDR1 LNHNV, CDR2 YYDKDF (reference sequence). In the PCR, 60 Vbeta and 13 Jbeta primers were used. The protocol was immunoSEQ multiplex PCR, while the TCRdb copy is restricted to in-frame clones and leaves out a portion. The sample yields 150,000 to 200,000 clones, more than 70% seen once. The sample consisted of PBMCs. The chain uses TRBV15 and TRBJ2-1, with 7 nucleotides matching TRBD2. The sequence derives from a male donor in good health and CMV-seronegative. The CDR3 region has the DNA TGTGCCACCAGCAGAGATCTCTGGGGGGGGCAGTTCTTC. It yields the protein CATSRDLWGGQFF.